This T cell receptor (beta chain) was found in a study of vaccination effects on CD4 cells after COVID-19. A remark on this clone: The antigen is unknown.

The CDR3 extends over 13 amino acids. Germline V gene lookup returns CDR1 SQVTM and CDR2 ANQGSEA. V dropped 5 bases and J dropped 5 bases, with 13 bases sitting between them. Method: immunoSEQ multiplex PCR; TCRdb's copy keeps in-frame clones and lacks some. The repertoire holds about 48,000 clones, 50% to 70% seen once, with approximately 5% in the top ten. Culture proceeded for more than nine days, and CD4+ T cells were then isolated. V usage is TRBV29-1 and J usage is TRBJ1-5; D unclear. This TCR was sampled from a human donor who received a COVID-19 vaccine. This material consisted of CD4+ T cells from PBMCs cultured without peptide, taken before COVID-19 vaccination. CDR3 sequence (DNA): TGCAGCGTTTCGGGGAACGTGGATCAGCCCCAGCATTTT. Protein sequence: CSVSGNVDQPQHF.